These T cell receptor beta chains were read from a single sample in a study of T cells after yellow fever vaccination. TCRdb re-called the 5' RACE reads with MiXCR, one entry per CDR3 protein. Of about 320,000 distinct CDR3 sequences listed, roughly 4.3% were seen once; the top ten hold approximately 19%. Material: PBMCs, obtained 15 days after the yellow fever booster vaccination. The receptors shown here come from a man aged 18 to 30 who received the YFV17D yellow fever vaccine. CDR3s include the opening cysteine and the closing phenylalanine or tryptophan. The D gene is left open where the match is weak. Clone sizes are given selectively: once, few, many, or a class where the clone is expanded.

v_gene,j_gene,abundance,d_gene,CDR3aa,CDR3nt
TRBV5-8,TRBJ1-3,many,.,CASSFQMSKGNTIYF,.
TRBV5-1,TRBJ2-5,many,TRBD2,CASSRRGLETQYF,TGCGCCAGCAGCCGGCGGGGGTTGGAGACCCAGTACTTC
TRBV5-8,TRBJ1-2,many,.,CASSLGHLTIYGYTF,TGTGCCAGCAGCTTGGGTCATTTAACCATCTATGGCTACACCTTC
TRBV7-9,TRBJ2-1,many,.,CASSPRGTWYNEQFF,TGTGCCAGCAGCCCCCGGGGGACTTGGTACAATGAGCAGTTCTTC
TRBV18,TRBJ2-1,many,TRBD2,CASSPLRLTSGGKNEQFF,TGTGCCAGCTCACCCCTGAGGTTGACTAGCGGGGGGAAAAATGAGCAGTTCTTC
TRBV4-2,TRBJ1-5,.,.,CASSQDRRGSNQPQHF,TGTGCCAGCAGCCAAGATAGGCGAGGTAGCAATCAGCCCCAGCATTTT
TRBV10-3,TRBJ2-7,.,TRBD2,CAIKGTSGGGSEQYF,TGTGCCATCAAAGGGACTAGCGGGGGGGGTTCCGAGCAGTACTTC
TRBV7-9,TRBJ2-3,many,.,CASSLSWAGGTQYF,TGTGCCAGCAGCTTAAGTTGGGCAGGAGGTACGCAGTATTTT
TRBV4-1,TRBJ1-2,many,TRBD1,CASSQPGTGAYGYTF,TGCGCCAGCAGCCAACCCGGGACAGGGGCCTATGGCTACACCTTC
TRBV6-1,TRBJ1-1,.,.,CASSRYLTEAFF,TGTGCCAGCAGTAGGTATCTCACTGAAGCTTTCTTT
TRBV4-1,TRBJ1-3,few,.,CASSELDGSSGNTIYF,TGCGCCAGCAGCGAATTAGACGGCAGCTCTGGAAACACCATATATTTT
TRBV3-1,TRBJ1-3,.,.,CASGHRSSGNTIYF,TGTGCCAGCGGGCATCGGAGCTCTGGAAACACCATATATTTT
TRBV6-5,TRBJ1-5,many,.,CASSYSRQSNQPQHF,TGTGCCAGCAGTTACTCGCGGCAAAGCAATCAGCCCCAGCATTTT
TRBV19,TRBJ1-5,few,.,CASAFSRGNQPQHF,TGTGCCAGTGCGTTCTCGCGAGGCAATCAGCCCCAGCATTTT
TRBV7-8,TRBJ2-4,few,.,CASSPRGGIAKNIQYF,TGTGCCAGCAGCCCGCGGGGCGGGATAGCCAAAAACATTCAGTACTTC
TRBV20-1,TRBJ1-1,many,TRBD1,CSAPPGQGIDTEAFF,TGCAGTGCTCCCCCGGGACAGGGAATAGACACTGAAGCTTTCTTT
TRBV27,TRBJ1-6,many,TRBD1,CASSPTGSVNSPLHF,TGTGCCAGCAGTCCGACAGGGAGTGTTAATTCACCCCTCCACTTT
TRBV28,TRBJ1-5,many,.,CASGLLSSNQPQHF,TGTGCCAGCGGACTCCTGAGTAGCAATCAGCCCCAGCATTTT
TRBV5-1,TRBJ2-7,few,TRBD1,CASSHWDRGYYEQYF,TGCGCCAGCAGCCATTGGGACAGGGGATATTACGAGCAGTACTTC
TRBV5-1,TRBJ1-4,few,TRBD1,CASSIQGATNEKLFF,TGCGCCAGCAGCATACAGGGGGCGACTAATGAAAAACTGTTTTTT
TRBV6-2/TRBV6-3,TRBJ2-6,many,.,CASSYGGGANVLTF,TGTGCCAGCAGTTACGGGGGTGGGGCCAACGTCCTGACTTTC
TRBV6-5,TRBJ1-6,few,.,CASSYSGSYNSPLHF,TGTGCCAGCAGTTACTCTGGCTCCTATAATTCACCCCTCCACTTT
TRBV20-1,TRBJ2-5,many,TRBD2,CSARKAGGLFRETQYF,TGCAGTGCTAGAAAAGCGGGGGGGCTTTTCCGAGAGACCCAGTACTTC
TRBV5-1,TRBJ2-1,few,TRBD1,CATSPGTGSNEQFF,TGCGCCACGTCTCCCGGGACAGGCAGCAATGAGCAGTTCTTC
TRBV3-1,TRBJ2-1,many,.,CASSQGPQTYNEQFF,TGTGCCAGCAGCCAAGGTCCACAGACCTACAATGAGCAGTTCTTC
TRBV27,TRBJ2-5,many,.,CASSLWRKGGDVETQYF,TGTGCCAGCAGTTTATGGAGGAAGGGTGGGGACGTGGAGACCCAGTACTTC
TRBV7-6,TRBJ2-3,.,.,CAISLGGGWSLGTDTQYF,TGTGCCATCAGCTTAGGAGGGGGCTGGTCGTTGGGCACAGATACGCAGTATTTT
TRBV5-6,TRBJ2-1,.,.,CASSLGGGLNEQFF,TGTGCCAGCAGCCTGGGGGGGGGCCTGAATGAGCAGTTCTTC
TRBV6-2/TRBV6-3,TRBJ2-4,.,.,CASGPVSQVAKNIQYF,TGTGCCAGCGGTCCAGTTTCGCAGGTAGCCAAAAACATTCAGTACTTC
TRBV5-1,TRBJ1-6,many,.,CASSLRGPDNSPLHF,TGCGCCAGCAGCTTGCGGGGCCCAGATAATTCACCCCTCCACTTT
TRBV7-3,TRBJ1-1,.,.,CASSLTGRLEAFF,TGTGCCAGCAGCTTAACGGGCAGACTTGAAGCTTTCTTT